This TCR beta chain was captured by sequencing in a study of blood T cell repertoires in COVID-19. Clones were sequenced by immunoSEQ multiplex PCR, and TCRdb holds only the in-frame ones, with some missing. Of 400,000 to 550,000 clones listed, about 90% are singletons. Trimming shortened V by 6 bases and J by 12 bases, and 18 bases separated the two germline ends. CDR3 length: 12 residues. Germline lookup yields CDR1 SQVTM and CDR2 ANQGSEA. The TCR originated in a woman in her late teens or twenties with acute COVID-19. The sequenced sample consisted of PBMCs or T cells enriched from blood (not recorded which). The chain is built from TRBV29-1 and TRBJ2-1; D is undetermined. This CDR3 is CSVRDMPALQFF. CDR3 coding DNA: TGCAGCGTCCGCGACATGCCGGCATTGCAGTTCTTC.